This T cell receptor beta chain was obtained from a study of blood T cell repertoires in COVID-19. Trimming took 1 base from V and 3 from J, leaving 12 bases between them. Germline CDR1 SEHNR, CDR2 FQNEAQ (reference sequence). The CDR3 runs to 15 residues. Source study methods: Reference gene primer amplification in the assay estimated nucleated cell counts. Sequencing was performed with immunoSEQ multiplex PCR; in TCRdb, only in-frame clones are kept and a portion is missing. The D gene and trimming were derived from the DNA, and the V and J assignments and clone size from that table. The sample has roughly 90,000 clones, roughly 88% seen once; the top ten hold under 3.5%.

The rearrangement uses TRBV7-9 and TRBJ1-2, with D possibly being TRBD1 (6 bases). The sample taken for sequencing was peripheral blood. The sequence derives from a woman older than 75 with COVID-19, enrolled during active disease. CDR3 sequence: CASSLVSRQDYGYTF. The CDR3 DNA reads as TGTGCCAGCAGCTTAGTCTCCAGACAGGACTATGGCTACACCTTC.